Listed below are T cell receptor beta chains from one sample, sequenced in a study of regulatory T cells in long-lasting Graves disease. TCRdb used MiXCR to reprocess the multiplex PCR reads, holding one entry per CDR3 protein. Altogether 450,000 to 600,000 distinct CDR3 sequences are present, about 13% being singletons, with the ten largest covering roughly 10%. These data also featured in a second study, about T cells in Graves' hyperthyroidism and ophthalmopathy.

The starting material was peripheral blood mononuclear cells (PBMCs), obtained at new diagnosis, from a patient treated with antithyroid drugs. These receptors were collected from a man in his thirties or forties with Graves disease. Each CDR3 is given with its conserved first and last residue. The D gene is left open where the match is weak. Rows may omit the clone size; those that give it use once, few, many or a size class.

TRBD1	NA	TRBJ1-1	TRBV4-1	TGCGCCAGCCGAACTTACAGGGGGCGGGGGAACACTGAAGCTTTCTTT	CASRTYRGRGNTEAFF
NA	NA	TRBJ2-2	TRBV7-2	TGTGCCAGCAGCTTAGGGACAGGAGCCGGGGGCGGGGAGCTGTTTTTT	CASSLGTGAGGGELFF
TRBD2	many	TRBJ2-7	TRBV12-3/TRBV12-4	TGTGCCAGCAGCTTAGGGACTAGTTCCGAGCAGTACTTC	CASSLGTSSEQYF
NA	NA	TRBJ1-1	TRBV18	TGTGCCAGCTCGTCGGTAGGAGGGATCGAAGCTTTCTTT	CASSSVGGIEAFF
TRBD2	NA	TRBJ2-7	TRBV7-6	TGTGCCAGCAGCTTAAGTGGCGGGAGAGGTTACGAGCAGTACTTC	CASSLSGGRGYEQYF
NA	many	TRBJ2-7	TRBV7-9	TGTGCCAGCAGCTCTAATCCGGTCGACGAGCAGTACTTC	CASSSNPVDEQYF
NA	many	TRBJ2-7	TRBV2	TGTGCCAGCAGGCCCGCCCTAGGACAACCTTACGAGCAGTACTTC	CASRPALGQPYEQYF
NA	few	TRBJ2-1	TRBV27	TGTGCCGCCTCAGGACTGTTTACCTACAATGAGCAGTTCTTC	CAASGLFTYNEQFF
NA	NA	TRBJ2-7	TRBV27	TGTGCCAGCAGTTTTGGAATCCCGGGGAGGGAGCAGTACTTC	CASSFGIPGREQYF
NA	once	TRBJ1-5	TRBV19	TGTGCCAGTAGTTCCCCGGGGGCCCAGCCCCAGCATTTT	CASSSPGAQPQHF
NA	many	TRBJ1-2	TRBV28	TGTGCCAGCACCTTAAACCCACTACATGGCTACACCTTC	CASTLNPLHGYTF
TRBD2	many	TRBJ2-1	TRBV7-2	TGTGCCAGCGGGAGGGCCGCTATGGATGAGCAGTTCTTC	CASGRAAMDEQFF
TRBD2	many	TRBJ2-2	TRBV2	TGTGCCAGCAGGAGAGGAGAGATAGCGGGCCACACCGGGGAGCTGTTTTTT	CASRRGEIAGHTGELFF
NA	few	TRBJ2-1	TRBV3-1	TGTGCCAGCAGCCAAGGGACGTATGGGAATGAGCAGTTCTTC	CASSQGTYGNEQFF
TRBD1	NA	TRBJ1-5	TRBV7-3	TGTGCCAGCAGCTCGACAGGGGGTCCCACAGATACGCAGCATTTT	CASSSTGGPTDTQHF
NA	many	TRBJ2-1	TRBV19	TGTGCCAGTAATTTTAACGGGAGAGAGGATGAGCAGTTCTTC	CASNFNGREDEQFF
NA	many	TRBJ2-1	TRBV12-3/TRBV12-4	TGTGCCAGCGGCAGGGACCCCCCAAGGTCCTACAATGAGCAGTTCTTC	CASGRDPPRSYNEQFF
TRBD1	many	TRBJ2-3	TRBV19	TGTGCCACGCAGACAGGGAGAGCAGATACGCAGTATTTT	CATQTGRADTQYF
TRBD1	NA	TRBJ1-3	TRBV9	TGTGCCAGCAGCGTCGGACAGGGGGGAAACACCATATATTTT	CASSVGQGGNTIYF
NA	NA	TRBJ2-1	TRBV15	TGTGCCACCAGCATCGGGACCAATTCCCTCAATGAGCAGTTCTTC	CATSIGTNSLNEQFF
NA	few	TRBJ2-2	TRBV14	TGTGCCAGCAGCCCAAGGGCCGCAGGGGTCACCGGGGAGCTGTTTTTT	CASSPRAAGVTGELFF
TRBD2	many	TRBJ2-7	TRBV20-1	TGCAGTGCCTGGAACGCGGCTAGCGGGTTCTCCGAGCAGTACTTC	CSAWNAASGFSEQYF
NA	few	TRBJ1-1	TRBV10-3	TGTGCCATCAGTGAGAAGGCAGTCTTGGGCACTGAAGCTTTCTTT	CAISEKAVLGTEAFF
NA	many	TRBJ2-7	TRBV6-2/TRBV6-3	TGTGCCAGCCTTAGGGGGGCAAACTACGAGCAGTACTTC	CASLRGANYEQYF
TRBD1	many	TRBJ1-2	TRBV27	TGTGCCAGCAGTTTCTTAGGGGGCAACTATGGCTACACCTTC	CASSFLGGNYGYTF